A selection of T cell receptor beta chains follows, all from one sample in a study of CD8 T cells in Susac syndrome. TCRdb used MiXCR to reprocess the immunoSEQ multiplex PCR reads, holding one entry per CDR3 protein. Of some 58,000 distinct CDR3 sequences listed, approximately 95% were seen once; the top ten hold 0.75%. Sequencing was done on a sample of CD8+ T cells from PBMCs. The origin of the receptors is a human donor with Susac syndrome. Each CDR3 is given with its conserved first and last residue. Each record gives: clone size, D gene, J gene, CDR3 length, V gene, CDR3 DNA, CDR3 protein. The D gene is left open where the match is weak. Some rows mark clone size as missing; the rest say once, few, many or name a class of expanded clone.

NA NA TRBJ1-2 11 TRBV2 TGTGCCCCACCAGGGACCTATGGCTACACCTTC CAPPGTYGYTF
NA NA TRBJ2-7 14 TRBV5-1 TGCGCCAGCAGCTTGGATAGGGGAGGATACGAGCAGTACTTC CASSLDRGGYEQYF
NA TRBD1 TRBJ1-3 16 TRBV7-9 TGTGCCAGCAGCCCCCCGGACAGGAGAGACGGAAACACCATATATTTT CASSPPDRRDGNTIYF
NA NA TRBJ2-1 13 TRBV2 TGTGCCAGCAGTGAAGCGCTCCTGGATGAGCAGTTCTTC CASSEALLDEQFF
NA TRBD1 TRBJ1-1 15 TRBV4-2 TGTGCCAGCAGCCGACGGACAGGGGAGGGGGCTGAAGCTTTCTTT CASSRRTGEGAEAFF
NA TRBD1 TRBJ2-1 16 TRBV6-5 TGTGCCAGCAGTTACCGGGACAGGGGACCTTACAATGAGCAGTTCTTC CASSYRDRGPYNEQFF
NA NA TRBJ2-3 15 TRBV4-3 TGCGCCAGCAGCCAAGAGCCAGTCAGCACAGATACGCAGTATTTT CASSQEPVSTDTQYF
NA NA TRBJ2-7 14 TRBV4-1 TGCGCCAGCAGCCCTTTCAGCAGGGGCGACGAGCAGTACTTC CASSPFSRGDEQYF
NA NA TRBJ2-5 17 TRBV5-1 TGCGCCAGCAGCTTGTCGATAGCTAGCGCAGTCCAAGAGACCCAGTACTTC CASSLSIASAVQETQYF
NA NA TRBJ1-6 14 TRBV6-5 TGTGCCAGCAGTTACTCGACAGGTCAGCAGCCTGTCCACTTT CASSYSTGQQPVHF
NA NA TRBJ2-5 14 TRBV10-3 TGTGCCATCAGTGGGGGTCGTACCGTGGAGACCCAGTACTTC CAISGGRTVETQYF
NA NA TRBJ2-1 15 TRBV28 TGTGCCAGCAGTTTTGACAGAAGCTCCTACAATGAGCAGTTCTTC CASSFDRSSYNEQFF
NA TRBD1 TRBJ2-1 12 TRBV25-1 TGTGCCAGCAGCGGACAGGGGTACGAGCAGTTCTTC CASSGQGYEQFF
NA TRBD2 TRBJ2-3 15 TRBV30 TGTGCCTGGGGGTTAGCGGGGGGACTCACAGATACGCAGTATTTT CAWGLAGGLTDTQYF
NA TRBD2 TRBJ2-3 14 TRBV29-1 TGCAGCGGTGGACTAGCGGGGGGCACAGATACGCAGTATTTT CSGGLAGGTDTQYF
NA NA TRBJ1-5 14 TRBV4-2 TGTGCCAGCAGCCAAGGTGGGGGTAGACAGCCCCAGCATTTT CASSQGGGRQPQHF
NA NA TRBJ2-1 11 TRBV25-1 TGTGCCAGCAGTTCCGGGATAGAGCAGTTCTTC CASSSGIEQFF
NA NA TRBJ1-6 13 TRBV6-6 TGTGCCAGCAGTTATGGGGGGCTGGGACCCCTCCACTTT CASSYGGLGPLHF
NA TRBD2 TRBJ2-1 13 TRBV5-6 TGTGCCAGCAGCCCGGGGGGATCATGGGAGCAGTTCTTC CASSPGGSWEQFF
NA NA TRBJ2-7 13 TRBV7-9 TGTGCCAGCAGCCCTACAGTTTCCTACGAGCAGTACTTC CASSPTVSYEQYF
NA TRBD1 TRBJ1-2 11 TRBV30 TGTGCCTGGGACAGGGGGAATGGCTACACCTTC CAWDRGNGYTF
NA NA TRBJ2-1 14 TRBV15 TGTGCCACCAGCAGAGTGGGACGTGACAATGAGCAGTTCTTC CATSRVGRDNEQFF
NA NA TRBJ1-2 11 TRBV6-6 TGTGCCAGCAGTTACTCCTCGGGCTACACCTTC CASSYSSGYTF
NA NA TRBJ1-1 16 TRBV7-9 TGTGCCAGCAGCCACCCGATGGATGTGGTACGGACTGAAGCTTTCTTT CASSHPMDVVRTEAFF
NA TRBD1 TRBJ1-5 15 TRBV13 TGTGCCAGCAGCTTAGGGACAGGGTACGGTCAGCCCCAGCATTTT CASSLGTGYGQPQHF
NA NA TRBJ1-1 13 TRBV9 TGTGCCAGCAGCGTAGGCTTCAGTACTGAAGCTTTCTTT CASSVGFSTEAFF
NA TRBD1 TRBJ1-2 13 TRBV9 TGTGCCAGCAGCTTCAGGACAGGGACTGGCTACACCTTC CASSFRTGTGYTF
NA TRBD2 TRBJ2-3 14 TRBV6-2/TRBV6-3 TGTGCCAGCAGCCGGACTAGCGGCACAGATACGCAGTATTTT CASSRTSGTDTQYF
NA TRBD2 TRBJ2-1 17 TRBV7-9 TGTGCCAGCAGCCCTACGGGAAGCGGGGGGACATACAATGAGCAGTTCTTC CASSPTGSGGTYNEQFF
NA NA TRBJ2-2 16 TRBV7-2 TGTGCCAGCAGCTTAGGGTGGACAGCGAACACCGGGGAGCTGTTTTTT CASSLGWTANTGELFF
NA NA TRBJ1-2 12 TRBV6-5 TGTGCCAGCAGTTCCGGGGCGCCTGGCTACACCTTC CASSSGAPGYTF
NA TRBD1 TRBJ2-7 15 TRBV4-1 TGCGCCAGCAGCCAAGTCTCAGACAGGGGATACGAGCAGTACTTC CASSQVSDRGYEQYF
NA NA TRBJ2-3 13 TRBV7-3 TGTGCCAGCGGTTTGCAGGGTACCGATACGCAGTATTTT CASGLQGTDTQYF
NA TRBD2 TRBJ2-7 15 TRBV4-2 TGTGCCAGCAGAGAAGCGGGGGCTAGCTCCTACGAGCAGTACTTC CASREAGASSYEQYF
once NA TRBJ2-7 12 TRBV12-3/TRBV12-4 TGTGCCAGCACCCCCAATCCCTACGAGCAGTACTTC CASTPNPYEQYF
NA NA TRBJ2-7 16 TRBV27 TGTGCCAGCAGTATTACCGGGGCCCAGCGGTCCGACGAGCAGTACTTC CASSITGAQRSDEQYF
NA TRBD1 TRBJ1-2 15 TRBV7-9 TGTGCCAGCAGCTTAGGCCGTACAGGGGTCTATGGCTACACCTTC CASSLGRTGVYGYTF
NA NA TRBJ1-5 14 TRBV4-1 TGCGCCAGCAGCCAAGGGAAATCAAATCAGCCCCAGCATTTT CASSQGKSNQPQHF
few NA TRBJ2-1 11 TRBV12-3/TRBV12-4 TGTGCCAGCAGTTTAAGTAATGAGCAGTTCTTC CASSLSNEQFF
NA NA TRBJ2-1 14 TRBV12-5 TGTGCTAGTGGTTTGACCACAGGGTTTAATGAGCAGTTCTTC CASGLTTGFNEQFF
NA NA TRBJ2-5 16 TRBV7-9 TGTGCCAGCAGCTTAGGAGTCAGGGTCCTTCGGGAGACCCAGTACTTC CASSLGVRVLRETQYF
NA NA TRBJ2-3 14 TRBV27 TGTGCCAGCAGTTCACGATCTAGCACAGATACGCAGTATTTT CASSSRSSTDTQYF
NA NA TRBJ2-7 13 TRBV11-2 TGTGCCAGCTCTCAGTCACCTCGCTACGAGCAGTACTTC CASSQSPRYEQYF
NA NA TRBJ1-2 12 TRBV4-2 TGTGCCAGCAGCCCGGGACAAGATGGCTACACCTTC CASSPGQDGYTF
NA TRBD1 TRBJ2-7 14 TRBV5-1 TGCGCCAGCAGCCCGACAGGGGGCAGAGTAGAGCAGTACTTC CASSPTGGRVEQYF
NA NA TRBJ1-4 13 TRBV7-9 TGTGCCAGCAGCTCCGGACAGTATGAAAAACTGTTTTTT CASSSGQYEKLFF
NA TRBD2 TRBJ2-3 15 TRBV20-1 TGCAGTGCTAGAGCTCCCGGACTAGCACCAGATACGCAGTATTTT CSARAPGLAPDTQYF
NA NA TRBJ2-7 15 TRBV14 TGTGCCAGCAGCCAAGACGGGAAGGACTTCTACGAGCAGTACTTC CASSQDGKDFYEQYF
NA NA TRBJ2-1 15 TRBV7-8 TGTGCCAGCAGCTTGCAATGGATCCCCTACAATGAGCAGTTCTTC CASSLQWIPYNEQFF